The sequence of this T cell receptor beta chain was determined in a study of blood T cell repertoires in COVID-19. Background on the study: Sources were T cells, B-cell-depleted T cells, or PBMCs; the material itself was cDNA or gDNA.

Generated by immunoSEQ multiplex PCR, the TCRdb table keeps only in-frame clones and is missing some. The data contain a few hundred thousand clones, 80% to 90% of them singletons. Germline CDR1 is SGHNT and CDR2 is YYREEE (reference sequence). J gave up 1 base and V 5 bases, and 9 bases lay outside the gene matches. This CDR3 is 16 amino acids long. The sequence came from a man younger than 45 who had recovered from COVID-19. The specimen was PBMCs or T cells enriched from blood (not recorded which). This chain connects TRBV5-4 to TRBJ1-1; 9 nucleotides match TRBD1. The DNA of the CDR3 is TGTGCCAGCAGTCCTGCCCCGGGACAGGGGAACACTGAAGCTTTCTTT. It is translated as CASSPAPGQGNTEAFF.